These 3 T cell receptor beta chains share one sample of origin, sequenced in a study of cytomegalovirus exposure and HLA in healthy donors. 13 Jbeta primers and 60 Vbeta primers were used for the PCR. Sequencing used immunoSEQ multiplex PCR; TCRdb keeps in-frame clones, though not all of them. The sample has some 80,000 clones, roughly 79% seen once. Source material: PBMCs. The origin of the receptors is a man between 18 and 29 years old in good health and CMV-seropositive.

The chain carries TRBV7-9 and TRBJ2-7, with a weak D call TRBD1 (5 bases). V lost 5 bases and J 0 bases, leaving 17 bases between the germline ends. Germline V gene sequence: CDR1 SEHNR, CDR2 FQNEAQ (reference sequence). The length of the CDR3 is 16 residues. Here the CDR3 reads CASSPPRAGFSYEQYF. In DNA, the CDR3 is TGTGCCAGCAGCCCCCCCCGCGCAGGGTTCTCCTACGAGCAGTACTTC.

This chain uses TRBV2 with TRBJ2-3, with a weak D call TRBD2 (5 bases). The CDR3 length is 11 residues. Deletions cut 11 bases from V and 7 bases from J, with 13 bases between. Germline CDR1 SNHLY, CDR2 FYNNEI. CDR3 sequence reads: CAGSGLYTQYF. The CDR3 DNA sequence: TGTGCCGGGTCGGGGTTATATACGCAGTATTTT. Using reference TRBV2 and TRBJ2-3 for the parts outside the CDR3, the full variable domain is EPEVTQTPSHQVTQMGQEVILRCVPISNHLYFYWYRQILGQKVEFLVSFYNNEISEKSEIFDDQFSVERPDGSNFTLKIRSTKLEDSAMYFCAGSGLYTQYFGPGTRLTVL.

The rearrangement uses TRBV10-3 and TRBJ2-3; 7 bases align to TRBD1. The CDR3 is made up of 15 amino acids. V lost 3 bases to trimming and J lost 3 bases; unmatched junction nucleotides: 6. Looked up from germline, CDR1 is ENHRY and CDR2 is SYGVKD. The CDR3 DNA reads TGTGCCATCAGTGACCCGGGACAGAAGACAGATACGCAGTATTTT. It codes for CAISDPGQKTDTQYF.